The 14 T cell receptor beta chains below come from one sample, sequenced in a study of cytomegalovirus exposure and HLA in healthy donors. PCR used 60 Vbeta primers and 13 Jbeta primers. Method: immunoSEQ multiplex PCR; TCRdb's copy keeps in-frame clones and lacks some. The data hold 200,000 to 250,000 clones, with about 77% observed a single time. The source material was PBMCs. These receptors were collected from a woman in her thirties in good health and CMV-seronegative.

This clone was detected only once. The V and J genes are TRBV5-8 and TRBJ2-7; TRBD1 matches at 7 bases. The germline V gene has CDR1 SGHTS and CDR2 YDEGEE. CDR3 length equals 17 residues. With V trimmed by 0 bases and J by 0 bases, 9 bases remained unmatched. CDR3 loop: CASSLVRGTASSYEQYF. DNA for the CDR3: TGTGCCAGCAGCTTGGTACGTGGGACAGCCAGCTCCTACGAGCAGTACTTC.

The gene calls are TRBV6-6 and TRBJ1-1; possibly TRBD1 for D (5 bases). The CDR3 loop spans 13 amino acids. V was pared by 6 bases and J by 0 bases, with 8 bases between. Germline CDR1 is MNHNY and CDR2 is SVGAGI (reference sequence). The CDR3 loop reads CASSMTVNTEAFF. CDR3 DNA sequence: TGTGCCAGCAGCATGACAGTGAACACTGAAGCTTTCTTT.

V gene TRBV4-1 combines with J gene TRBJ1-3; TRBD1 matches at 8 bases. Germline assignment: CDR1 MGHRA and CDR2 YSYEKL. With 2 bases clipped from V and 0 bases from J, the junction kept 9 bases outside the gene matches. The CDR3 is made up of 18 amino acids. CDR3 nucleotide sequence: TGCGCCAGCAGCCAATTGCCCCCCGGGACAGGCTCTGGAAACACCATATATTTT. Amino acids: CASSQLPPGTGSGNTIYF.

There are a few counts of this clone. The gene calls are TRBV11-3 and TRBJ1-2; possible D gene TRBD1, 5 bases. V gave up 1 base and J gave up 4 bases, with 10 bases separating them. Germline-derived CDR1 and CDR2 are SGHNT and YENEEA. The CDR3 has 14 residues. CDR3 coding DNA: TGTGCCAGCAGCTTAGTAGGACAACTCTATGGCTACACCTTC. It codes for CASSLVGQLYGYTF.

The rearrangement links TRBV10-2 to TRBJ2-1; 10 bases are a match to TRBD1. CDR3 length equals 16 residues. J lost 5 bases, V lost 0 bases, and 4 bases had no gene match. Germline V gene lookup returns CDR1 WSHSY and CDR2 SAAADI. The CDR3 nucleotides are TGCGCCAGCAGTGAGTCCCCGGGACAGGGGAACAATGAGCAGTTCTTC. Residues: CASSESPGQGNNEQFF.

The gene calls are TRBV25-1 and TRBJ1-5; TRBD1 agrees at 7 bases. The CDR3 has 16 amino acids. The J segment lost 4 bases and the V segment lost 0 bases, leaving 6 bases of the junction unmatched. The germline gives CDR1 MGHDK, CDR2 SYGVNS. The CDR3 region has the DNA TGTGCCAGCAGTGAATATAACGGGACAGCTAATCAGCCCCAGCATTTT. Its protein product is CASSEYNGTANQPQHF.

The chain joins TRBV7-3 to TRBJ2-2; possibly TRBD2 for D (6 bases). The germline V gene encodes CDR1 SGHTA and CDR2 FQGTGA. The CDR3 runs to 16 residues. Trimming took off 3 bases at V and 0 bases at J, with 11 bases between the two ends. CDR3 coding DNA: TGTGCCAGCAGCTTGGGCGGGGTACCGAACACCGGGGAGCTGTTTTTT. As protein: CASSLGGVPNTGELFF.

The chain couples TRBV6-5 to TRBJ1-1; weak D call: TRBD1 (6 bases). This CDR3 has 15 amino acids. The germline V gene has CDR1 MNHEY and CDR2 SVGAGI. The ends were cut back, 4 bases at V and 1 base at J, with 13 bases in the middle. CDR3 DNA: TGTGCCAGCAGTTTGTACAGGGAGGGGAACACTGAAGCTTTCTTT. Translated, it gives CASSLYREGNTEAFF.

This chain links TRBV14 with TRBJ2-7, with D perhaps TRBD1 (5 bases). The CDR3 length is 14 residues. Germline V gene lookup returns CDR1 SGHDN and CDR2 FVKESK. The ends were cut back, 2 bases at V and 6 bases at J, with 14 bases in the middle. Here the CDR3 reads CASSQSYRPTEQYF. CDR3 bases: TGTGCCAGCAGCCAATCCTACAGGCCAACCGAGCAGTACTTC.

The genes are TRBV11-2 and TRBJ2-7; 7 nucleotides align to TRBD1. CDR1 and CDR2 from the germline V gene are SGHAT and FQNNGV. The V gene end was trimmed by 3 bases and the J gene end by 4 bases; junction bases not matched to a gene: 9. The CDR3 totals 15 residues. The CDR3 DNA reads TGTGCCAGCAGCTTGGACAGGCTACAGGTGTACGAGCAGTACTTC. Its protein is CASSLDRLQVYEQYF.

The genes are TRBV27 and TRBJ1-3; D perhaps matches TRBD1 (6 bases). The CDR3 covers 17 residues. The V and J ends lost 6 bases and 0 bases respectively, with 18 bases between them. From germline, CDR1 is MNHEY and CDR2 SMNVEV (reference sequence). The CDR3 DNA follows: TGTGCCAGCAGCCCACAGGGAATAGCATACTCTGGAAACACCATATATTTT. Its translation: CASSPQGIAYSGNTIYF.

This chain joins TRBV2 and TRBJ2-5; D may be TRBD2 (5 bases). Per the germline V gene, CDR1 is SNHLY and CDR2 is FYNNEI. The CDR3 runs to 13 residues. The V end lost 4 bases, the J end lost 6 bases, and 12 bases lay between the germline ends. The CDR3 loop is CASSVGSGKTQYF. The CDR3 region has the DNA TGTGCCAGCAGTGTGGGTTCGGGAAAGACCCAGTACTTC.

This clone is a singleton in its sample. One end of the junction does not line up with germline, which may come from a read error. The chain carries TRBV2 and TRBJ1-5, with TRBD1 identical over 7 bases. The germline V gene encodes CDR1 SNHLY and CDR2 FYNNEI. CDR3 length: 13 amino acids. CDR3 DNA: TGTGCCAGCAGTGAAGCGCCGGGACAGCCCCGGCATTTT. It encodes CASSEAPGQPRHF. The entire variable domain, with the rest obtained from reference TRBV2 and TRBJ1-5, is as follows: EPEVTQTPSHQVTQMGQEVILRCVPISNHLYFYWYRQILGQKVEFLVSFYNNEISEKSEIFDDQFSVERPDGSNFTLKIRSTKLEDSAMYFCASSEAPGQPRHFGDGTRLSIL.

Here the CDR3 reads CASSQLQGSNEKLFF. CDR3 DNA sequence: TGCGCCAGCAGCCAATTACAGGGGTCTAATGAAAAACTGTTTTTT. The chain couples TRBV4-1 to TRBJ1-4; 7 bases fit TRBD1. Germline loops: CDR1 MGHRA, CDR2 YSYEKL. The J segment lost 3 bases and the V segment lost 2 bases, leaving 3 bases of the junction unmatched. The CDR3 loop spans 15 amino acids.